The rows below give T cell receptor beta chains drawn from one sample of a study of identical twins. TCRdb called the 5' RACE reads again in MiXCR, with one record for every CDR3 protein. The profile shows some 900,000 distinct CDR3 sequences, more than 9% of them singletons. These same data were also listed under a study on yellow fever vaccine responses in identical twins.

The sequenced material came from PBMCs. These receptors all come from a woman aged 18-29 years in good health. CDR3s include the opening cysteine and the closing phenylalanine or tryptophan. D genes are given only for firm matches. Size is stated for part of the rows, as once, few or many counts, or as a class when the clone is expanded.

d_gene	len	abundance	v_gene	j_gene	CDR3nt	CDR3aa
NA	11	many	TRBV28	TRBJ2-5	TGTGCCAGCAGTAAAAAAGAGACCCAGTACTTC	CASSKKETQYF
NA	11	NA	TRBV24-1	TRBJ2-7	TGTGCCACCAGTACTGGCTACGAGCAGTACTTC	CATSTGYEQYF
TRBD1	15	few	TRBV20-1	TRBJ2-2	TGCAGTGCTAGAGATAGGACAGGGTTCACCGGGGAGCTGTTTTTT	CSARDRTGFTGELFF
TRBD2	13	NA	TRBV10-1	TRBJ2-1	TGCGCCAGTAGCGGGGGGAACAACAATGAGCAGTTCTTC	CASSGGNNNEQFF
TRBD2	19	NA	TRBV5-1	TRBJ2-1	TGCGCCAGCAGCTTCCCCGGCGGGAGGGCCCCAAGCTCCTACAATGAGCAGTTCTTC	CASSFPGGRAPSSYNEQFF
TRBD2	18	NA	TRBV20-1	TRBJ2-3	TGCAGTGCTAGTCCCTGGACTAGCGGGGAAAGACGCACAGATACGCAGTATTTT	CSASPWTSGERRTDTQYF
TRBD1	18	few	TRBV2	TRBJ2-3	TGTGCCAGCAGCGCACCCATGGGGACAGGGCTAAGCACAGATACGCAGTATTTT	CASSAPMGTGLSTDTQYF
TRBD2	15	many	TRBV6-1	TRBJ2-4	TGTGCCAGCGCTGCGGGGGGGTTAGCCAAAAACATTCAGTACTTC	CASAAGGLAKNIQYF
NA	16	NA	TRBV2	TRBJ1-4	TGTGCCAGCAGTCCTGAGGCCAGGGGTACTAATGAAAAACTGTTTTTT	CASSPEARGTNEKLFF
TRBD1	14	many	TRBV5-1	TRBJ2-7	TGTGCCAGCAGCCCGGGGACAGCCTCCTACGAGCAGTACTTC	CASSPGTASYEQYF
TRBD2	18	few	TRBV5-1	TRBJ2-5	TGCGCCAGCAGCTTGGCCGTGGGACTAGCGGGGGTACGGGAGACCCAGTACTTC	CASSLAVGLAGVRETQYF
TRBD2	17	many	TRBV2	TRBJ2-3	TGTGCCAGCAGTGGCAGTTTAGCGGGAGCTAGGTCAGATACGCAGTATTTT	CASSGSLAGARSDTQYF
NA	15	once	TRBV20-1	TRBJ1-1	TGCAGTGCTAGAGATGAACCGTTGGGGAACACTGAAGCTTTCTTT	CSARDEPLGNTEAFF
TRBD2	16	many	TRBV6-5	TRBJ2-1	TGTGCCAGCAGTTCCCCTAGCGGGGAGTCCTACAATGAGCAGTTCTTC	CASSSPSGESYNEQFF
NA	13	NA	TRBV20-1	TRBJ1-2	TGCAGTGCTAGAGATTTAGGGGACTATGGCTACACCTTC	CSARDLGDYGYTF
NA	15	NA	TRBV7-8	TRBJ2-1	TGTGCCAGCAGCTTACAGGACGAATTTATCGATGAGCAGTTCTTC	CASSLQDEFIDEQFF
NA	13	NA	TRBV3-1	TRBJ2-5	TGTGCCAGCAGCCAAGGGACGTTTTCGGCCCAGTACTTC	CASSQGTFSAQYF
NA	12	few	TRBV6-1	TRBJ2-5	TGTGCCAGCACGCGGACCTCAGAGACCCAGTACTTC	CASTRTSETQYF
TRBD2	15	NA	TRBV7-4	TRBJ2-3	TGTGCCAGCAAAAAACTAGCGGTGCATCAAGATACGCAGTATTTT	CASKKLAVHQDTQYF
TRBD2	16	few	TRBV7-9	TRBJ2-5	TGTGCCAGCAGCTTAGCTGCGACTAGCTTTCAAGAGACCCAGTACTTC	CASSLAATSFQETQYF
NA	15	few	TRBV10-3	TRBJ2-7	TGTGCCATCAGTGAGTCAGGTTTGGTCTCCTACGAGCAGTACTTC	CAISESGLVSYEQYF
NA	13	few	TRBV28	TRBJ1-4	TGTGCCAGCAGTCCAGGGGTAAATGAAAAACTGTTTTTT	CASSPGVNEKLFF
NA	13	few	TRBV5-1	TRBJ2-3	TGCGCCAGCAGCTTGGTACCTACGGATACGCAGTATTTT	CASSLVPTDTQYF
TRBD2	20	NA	TRBV20-1	TRBJ2-3	TGCAGTGCTAGAGCTCCCGGGACTAGCAGCCGCTCTACGGTCACAGATACGCAGTATTTT	CSARAPGTSSRSTVTDTQYF
TRBD2	17	few	TRBV5-1	TRBJ2-1	TGCGCCAGCAGCTTTCGCGGGAGGGGTCTCTTCTACAATGAGCAGTTCTTC	CASSFRGRGLFYNEQFF
NA	15	few	TRBV15	TRBJ2-1	TGTGCCACCAGCAGAGAAGGACTAAGCTACAATGAGCAGTTCTTC	CATSREGLSYNEQFF
NA	13	few	TRBV20-1	TRBJ2-5	TGCAGTGCCCAGGACGGGCAATTTGAGACCCAGTACTTC	CSAQDGQFETQYF
NA	14	many	TRBV16	TRBJ2-2	TGTGCCAGCAGCCAGACGGCGGAGACCGGGGAGCTGTTTTTT	CASSQTAETGELFF